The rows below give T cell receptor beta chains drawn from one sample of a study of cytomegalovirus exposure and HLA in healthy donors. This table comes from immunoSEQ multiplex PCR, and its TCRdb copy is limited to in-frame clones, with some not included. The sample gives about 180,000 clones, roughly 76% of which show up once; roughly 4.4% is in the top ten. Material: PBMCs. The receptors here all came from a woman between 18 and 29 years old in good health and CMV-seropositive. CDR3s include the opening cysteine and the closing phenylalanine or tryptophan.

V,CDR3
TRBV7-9,CASSLSRLVFTDTQYF
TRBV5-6,CASSLVAAGYTF
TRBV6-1,CASSEIFVPETNYGYTF
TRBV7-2,CASTFSVNTGELFF
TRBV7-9,CASSLKGTGGLMNTEAFF
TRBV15,CATSRRGTGELFF
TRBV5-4,CASSVSRGTEAFF
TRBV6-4,CASRQGLAWDF
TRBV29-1,CSVEGTDTDTQYF
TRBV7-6,CASSPEPSDTQYF
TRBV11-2,CASSSLGGTFSGNTIYF
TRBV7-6,CASSHYSYEQYF
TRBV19,CASSDRAYTDTQYF
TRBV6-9,CASRIPDGPRRYEQYF
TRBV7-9,CASSPFSGGDTYEQYF
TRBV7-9,CASSFRGDEKLFF
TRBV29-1,CSAQGQGAEQYF
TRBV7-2,CASSLSGVGTDTQYF
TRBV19,CASSIRGNYGYTF
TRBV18,CASSPRRLDEKLFF
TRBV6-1,CASSESTIPYGYTF
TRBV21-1,CASSGAGDRCTEAFF
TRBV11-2,CASSSSGGFAYEQYF
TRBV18,CASSLGHSSTDTQYF
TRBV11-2,CASSLVGAMNTEAFF
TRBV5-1,CASSLDVRAYEQYF
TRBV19,CASSTTFPQGPRSGYTF
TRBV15,CATSRVVGPQETQYF
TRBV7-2,CASSPVGSGNIQYF
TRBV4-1,CASSLWTGGVYEQYF
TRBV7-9,CASSQRGEGGGETQYF
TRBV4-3,CASSQDPVSTDTQYF
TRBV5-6,CASTLGAGNSNQPQHF